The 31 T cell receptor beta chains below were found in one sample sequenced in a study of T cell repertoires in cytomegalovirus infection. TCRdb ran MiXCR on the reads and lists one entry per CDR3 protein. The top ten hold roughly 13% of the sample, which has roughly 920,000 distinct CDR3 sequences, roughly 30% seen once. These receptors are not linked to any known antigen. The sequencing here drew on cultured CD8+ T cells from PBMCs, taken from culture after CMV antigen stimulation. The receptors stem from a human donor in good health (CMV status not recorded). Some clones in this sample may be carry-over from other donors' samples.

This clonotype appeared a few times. Written as DNA, the CDR3 is TGTGCCAGCACCGGACAGGCTCACGATGAGCAGTTCTTC. This encodes CASTGQAHDEQFF. The J gene is TRBJ2-1, the V gene TRBV12-3 or TRBV12-4; 7 nucleotides line up with TRBD1. The CDR3 has 13 amino acids. With V trimmed by 7 bases and J by 8 bases, 8 bases remained unmatched.

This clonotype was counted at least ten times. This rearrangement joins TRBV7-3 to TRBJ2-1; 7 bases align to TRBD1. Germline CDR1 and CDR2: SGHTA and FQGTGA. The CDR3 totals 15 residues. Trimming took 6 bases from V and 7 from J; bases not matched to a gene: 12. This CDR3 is CASRPDRVVWNEQFF. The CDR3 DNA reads TGTGCCAGCAGGCCTGACAGGGTTGTATGGAATGAGCAGTTCTTC.

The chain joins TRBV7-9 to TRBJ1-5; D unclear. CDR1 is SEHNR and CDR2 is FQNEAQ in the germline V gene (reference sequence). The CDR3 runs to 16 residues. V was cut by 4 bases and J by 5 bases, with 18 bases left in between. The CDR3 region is CASSSRSEGPHQPQHF. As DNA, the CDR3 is TGTGCCAGCAGCTCCCGGAGCGAGGGCCCCCATCAGCCCCAGCATTTT.

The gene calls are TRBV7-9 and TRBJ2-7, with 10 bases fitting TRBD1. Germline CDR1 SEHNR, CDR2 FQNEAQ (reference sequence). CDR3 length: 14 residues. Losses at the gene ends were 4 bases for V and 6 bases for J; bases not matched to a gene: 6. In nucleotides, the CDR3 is TGTGCCAGCAGCTCGGGACAGGGGCGTCCCGAGCAGTACTTC. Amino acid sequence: CASSSGQGRPEQYF.

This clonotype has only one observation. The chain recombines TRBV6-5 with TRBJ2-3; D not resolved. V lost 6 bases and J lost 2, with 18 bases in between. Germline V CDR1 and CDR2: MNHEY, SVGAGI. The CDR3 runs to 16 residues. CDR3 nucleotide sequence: TGTGCCAGCAGCCTCGGTTTTTCCACTCTCACAGATACGCAGTATTTT. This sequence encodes CASSLGFSTLTDTQYF.

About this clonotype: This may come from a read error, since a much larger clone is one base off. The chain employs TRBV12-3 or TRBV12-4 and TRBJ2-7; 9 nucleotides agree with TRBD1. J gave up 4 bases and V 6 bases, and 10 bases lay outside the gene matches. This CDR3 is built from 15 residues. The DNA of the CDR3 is TGTGCCAGCAGCTTCCGGGACAGGGCAGAATACGAGCAGTACTTC. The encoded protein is CASSFRDRAEYEQYF.

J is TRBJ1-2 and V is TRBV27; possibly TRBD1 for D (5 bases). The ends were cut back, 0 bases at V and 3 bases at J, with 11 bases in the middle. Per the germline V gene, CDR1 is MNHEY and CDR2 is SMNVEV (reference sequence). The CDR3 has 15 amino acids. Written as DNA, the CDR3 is TGTGCCAGCAGTTTATCGGCGGGGGTCCACTATGGCTACACCTTC. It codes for CASSLSAGVHYGYTF.

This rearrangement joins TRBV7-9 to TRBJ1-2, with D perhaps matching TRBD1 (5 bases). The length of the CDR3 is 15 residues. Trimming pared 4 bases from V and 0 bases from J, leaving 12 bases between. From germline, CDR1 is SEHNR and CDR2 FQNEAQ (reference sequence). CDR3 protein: CASSWTPHSNYGYTF. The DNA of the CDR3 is TGTGCCAGCAGCTGGACACCTCACTCTAACTATGGCTACACCTTC.

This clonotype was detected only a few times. The CDR3 nucleotides are TGTGCCAGCACTTTAGGTCGGGAGGAGCAGTTCTTC. It encodes CASTLGREEQFF. The V gene is TRBV7-6, the J gene TRBJ2-1; D might be TRBD2 (6 bases). The CDR3 has 12 amino acids. Germline V gene lookup returns CDR1 SGHVS and CDR2 FNYEAQ. The V and J ends lost 7 bases and 10 bases respectively, with 14 bases between them.

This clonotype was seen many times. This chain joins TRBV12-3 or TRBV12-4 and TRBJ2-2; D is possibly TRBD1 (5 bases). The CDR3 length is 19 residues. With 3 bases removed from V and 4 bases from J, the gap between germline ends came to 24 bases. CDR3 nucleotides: TGTGCCAGCAGTTTCTTGACAGCAAGTGTGGGGCGACCCACCGGGGAGCTGTTTTTT. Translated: CASSFLTASVGRPTGELFF.

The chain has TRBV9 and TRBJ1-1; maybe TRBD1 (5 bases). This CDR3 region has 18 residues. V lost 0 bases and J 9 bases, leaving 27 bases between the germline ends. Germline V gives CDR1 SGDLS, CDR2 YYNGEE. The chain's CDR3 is CASSVEYRDPNGPVQAFF. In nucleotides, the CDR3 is TGTGCCAGCAGCGTAGAATATAGGGACCCAAACGGTCCAGTACAAGCTTTCTTT.

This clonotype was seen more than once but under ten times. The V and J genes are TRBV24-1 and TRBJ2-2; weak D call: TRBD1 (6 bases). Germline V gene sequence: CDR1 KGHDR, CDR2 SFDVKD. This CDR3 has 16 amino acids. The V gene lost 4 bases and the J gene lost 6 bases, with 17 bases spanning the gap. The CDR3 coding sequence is TGTGCCACCAGTGACCCGACAGGAATTCAGCCCGGGGAGCTGTTTTTT. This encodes CATSDPTGIQPGELFF.

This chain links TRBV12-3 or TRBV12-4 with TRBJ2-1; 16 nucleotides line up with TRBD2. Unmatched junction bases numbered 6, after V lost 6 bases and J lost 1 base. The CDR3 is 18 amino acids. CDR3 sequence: CASSMGLAGGMSYNEQFF. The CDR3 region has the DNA TGTGCCAGCAGCATGGGACTAGCGGGGGGGATGTCCTACAATGAGCAGTTCTTC.

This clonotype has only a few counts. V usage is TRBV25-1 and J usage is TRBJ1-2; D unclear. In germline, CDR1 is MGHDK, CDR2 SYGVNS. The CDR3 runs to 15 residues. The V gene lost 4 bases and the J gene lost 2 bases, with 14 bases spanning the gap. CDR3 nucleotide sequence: TGTGCCAGCAGTGGGAGTACCATTGTAAACTATGGCTACACCTTC. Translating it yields CASSGSTIVNYGYTF.

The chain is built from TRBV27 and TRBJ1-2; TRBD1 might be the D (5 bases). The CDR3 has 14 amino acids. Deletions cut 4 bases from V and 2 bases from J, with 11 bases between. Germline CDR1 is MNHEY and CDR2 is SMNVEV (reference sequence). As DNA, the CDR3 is TGTGCCAGCAGTTGGACGGGACGGAACTATGGCTACACCTTC. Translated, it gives CASSWTGRNYGYTF.

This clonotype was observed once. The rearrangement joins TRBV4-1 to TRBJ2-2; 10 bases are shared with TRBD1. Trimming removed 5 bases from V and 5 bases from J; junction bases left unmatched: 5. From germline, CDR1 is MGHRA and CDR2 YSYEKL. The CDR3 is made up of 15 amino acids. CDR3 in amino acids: CASSTRQGATGELFF. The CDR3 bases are TGCGCCAGCAGCACCAGACAGGGGGCTACCGGGGAGCTGTTTTTT.

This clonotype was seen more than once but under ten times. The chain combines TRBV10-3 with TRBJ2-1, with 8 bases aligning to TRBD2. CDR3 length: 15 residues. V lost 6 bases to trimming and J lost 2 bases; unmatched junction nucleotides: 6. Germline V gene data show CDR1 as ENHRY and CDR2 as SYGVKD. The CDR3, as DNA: TGTGCCATCAGCGCAGCGGGGGACGCCTACAATGAGCAGTTCTTC. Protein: CAISAAGDAYNEQFF.

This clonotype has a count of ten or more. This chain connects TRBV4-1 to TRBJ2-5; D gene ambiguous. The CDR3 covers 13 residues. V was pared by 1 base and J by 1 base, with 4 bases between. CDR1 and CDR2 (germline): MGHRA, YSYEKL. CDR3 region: CASSQVGQETQYF. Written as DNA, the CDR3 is TGCGCCAGCAGCCAAGTGGGCCAAGAGACCCAGTACTTC.

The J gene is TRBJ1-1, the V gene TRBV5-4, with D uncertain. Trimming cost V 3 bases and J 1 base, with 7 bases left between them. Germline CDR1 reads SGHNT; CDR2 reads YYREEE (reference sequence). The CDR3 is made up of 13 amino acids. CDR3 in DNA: TGTGCCAGCAGCTGGGTTGAGAACACTGAAGCTTTCTTT. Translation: CASSWVENTEAFF.

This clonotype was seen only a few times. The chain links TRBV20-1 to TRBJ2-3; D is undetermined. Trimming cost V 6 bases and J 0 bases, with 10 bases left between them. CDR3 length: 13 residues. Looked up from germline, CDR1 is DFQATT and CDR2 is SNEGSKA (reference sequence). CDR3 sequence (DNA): TGCAGTGCGCTGTGGGATAGCACAGATACGCAGTATTTT. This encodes CSALWDSTDTQYF.

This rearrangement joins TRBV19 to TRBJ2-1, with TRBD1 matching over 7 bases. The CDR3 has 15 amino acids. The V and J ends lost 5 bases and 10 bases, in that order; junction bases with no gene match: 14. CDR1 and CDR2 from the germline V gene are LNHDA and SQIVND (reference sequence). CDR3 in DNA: TGTGCCAGTAGTGCCTTCACCGGGACAGATGTAGAGCAGTTCTTC. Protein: CASSAFTGTDVEQFF. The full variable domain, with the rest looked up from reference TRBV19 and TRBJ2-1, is DGGITQSPKYLFRKEGQNVTLSCEQNLNHDAMYWYRQDPGQGLRLIYYSQIVNDFQKGDIAEGYSVSREKKESFPLTVTSAQKNPTAFYLCASSAFTGTDVEQFFGPGTRLTVL.

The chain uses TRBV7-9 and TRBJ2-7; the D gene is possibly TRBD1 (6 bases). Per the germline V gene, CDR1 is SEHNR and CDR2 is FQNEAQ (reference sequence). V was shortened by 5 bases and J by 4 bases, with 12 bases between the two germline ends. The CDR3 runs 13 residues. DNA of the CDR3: TGTGCCAGCAGCACCCTTACAGGGTACGAGCAGTACGTC. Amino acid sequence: CASSTLTGYEQYV.

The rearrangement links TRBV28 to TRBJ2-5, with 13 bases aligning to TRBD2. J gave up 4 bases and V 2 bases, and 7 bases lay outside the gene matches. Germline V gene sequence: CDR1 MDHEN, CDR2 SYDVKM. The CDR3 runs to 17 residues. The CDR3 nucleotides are TGTGCCAGCAGTTTACCCCCAAGACTAGCGGGGGGAGAGACCCAGTACTTC. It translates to CASSLPPRLAGGETQYF.

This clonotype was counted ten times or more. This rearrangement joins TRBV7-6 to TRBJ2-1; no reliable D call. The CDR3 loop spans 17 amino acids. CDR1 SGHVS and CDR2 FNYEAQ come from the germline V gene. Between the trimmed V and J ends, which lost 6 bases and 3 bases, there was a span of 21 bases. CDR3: CASSHVSGPHYYNEQFF. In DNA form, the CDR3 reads TGTGCCAGCAGTCATGTGTCGGGTCCGCACTACTACAATGAGCAGTTCTTC.

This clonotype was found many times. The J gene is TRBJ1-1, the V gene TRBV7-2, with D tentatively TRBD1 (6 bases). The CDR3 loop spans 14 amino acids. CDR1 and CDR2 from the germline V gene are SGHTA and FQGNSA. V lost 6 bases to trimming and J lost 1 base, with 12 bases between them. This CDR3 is CASRLGGPNTEAFF. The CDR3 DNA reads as TGTGCCAGCAGGTTGGGGGGGCCGAACACTGAAGCTTTCTTT.

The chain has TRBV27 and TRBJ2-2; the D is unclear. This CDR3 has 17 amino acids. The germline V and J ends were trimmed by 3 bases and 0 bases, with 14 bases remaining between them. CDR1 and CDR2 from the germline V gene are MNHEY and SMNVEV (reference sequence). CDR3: CASSFSGSPSNTGELFF. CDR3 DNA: TGTGCCAGCAGTTTCTCTGGCAGCCCGTCGAACACCGGGGAGCTGTTTTTT.

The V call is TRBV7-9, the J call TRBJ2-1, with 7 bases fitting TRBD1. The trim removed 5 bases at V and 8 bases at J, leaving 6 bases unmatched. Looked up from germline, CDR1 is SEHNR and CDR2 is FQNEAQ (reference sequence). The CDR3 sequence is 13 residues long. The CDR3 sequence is CASSTDRDDEQFF. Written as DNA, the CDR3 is TGTGCCAGCAGCACAGACAGGGACGATGAGCAGTTCTTC.

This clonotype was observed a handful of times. CDR3 sequence: CATRGMNTEAFF. CDR3 DNA: TGTGCCACCAGGGGGATGAACACTGAAGCTTTCTTT. The genes are TRBV24-1 and TRBJ1-1; no firm D call. The V end was cut by 7 bases, the J end by 0 bases, with 5 bases between. This CDR3 is built from 12 residues. Germline CDR1 and CDR2: KGHDR and SFDVKD.

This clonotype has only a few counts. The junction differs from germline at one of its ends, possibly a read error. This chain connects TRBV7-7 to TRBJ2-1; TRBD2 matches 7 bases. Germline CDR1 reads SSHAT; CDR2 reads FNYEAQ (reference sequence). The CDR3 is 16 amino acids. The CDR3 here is CASSLARGGPHNEQFF. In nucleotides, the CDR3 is TGTGCTAGCAGCTTAGCACGGGGAGGGCCCCACAATGAGCAGTTCTTC. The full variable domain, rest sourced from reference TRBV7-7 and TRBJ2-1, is GAGVSQSPRYKVTKRGQDVTLRCDPISSHATLYWYQQALGQGPEFLTYFNYEAQPDKSGLPSDRFSAERPEGSISTLTIQRTEQRDSAMYRCASSLARGGPHNEQFFGPGTRLTVL.

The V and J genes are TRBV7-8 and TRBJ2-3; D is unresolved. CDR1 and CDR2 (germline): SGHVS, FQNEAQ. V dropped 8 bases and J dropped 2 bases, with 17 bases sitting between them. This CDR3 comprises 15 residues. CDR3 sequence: CASSGVATSTDTQYF. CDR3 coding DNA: TGTGCCAGCTCTGGGGTGGCAACATCCACAGATACGCAGTATTTT. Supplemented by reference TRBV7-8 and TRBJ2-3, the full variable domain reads GAGVSQSPRYKVAKRGQDVALRCDPISGHVSLFWYQQALGQGPEFLTYFQNEAQLDKSGLPSDRFFAERPEGSVSTLKIQRTQQEDSAVYLCASSGVATSTDTQYFGPGTRLTVL.

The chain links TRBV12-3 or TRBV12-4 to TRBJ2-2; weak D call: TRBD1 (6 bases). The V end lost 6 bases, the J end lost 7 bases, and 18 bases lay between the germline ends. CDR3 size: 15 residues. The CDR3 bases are TGTGCCAGCAGCTCCTCCCCAGGGGAACTCGGGGAGCTGTTTTTT. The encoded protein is CASSSSPGELGELFF.